This TCR beta chain was recorded in a study of blood T cell repertoires in COVID-19. The V and J ends lost 10 bases and 1 base, in that order; junction bases with no gene match: 6. Germline V gene data show CDR1 as LNHDA and CDR2 as SQIVND (reference sequence). This CDR3 comprises 14 residues. How the authors handled the data: The assay estimated nucleated cells by amplifying reference gene primers. Sequencing used immunoSEQ multiplex PCR; TCRdb keeps in-frame clones, though not all of them. D and trimming come from the DNA, and the V and J calls and clone size come from that table. The table includes some 170,000 clones, around 90% detected once.

The sequenced sample was peripheral blood. V and J are TRBV19 and TRBJ1-5; 8 bases line up with TRBD1. This clonotype was sampled from a woman aged 45-59 years with acute or convalescent COVID-19. As DNA, the CDR3 is TGTGCCACCGCAGGGGGCGTGAGCAATCAGCCCCAGCATTTT. Its protein product is CATAGGVSNQPQHF. Full variable domain (remainder filled in from reference TRBV19 and TRBJ1-5): DGGITQSPKYLFRKEGQNVTLSCEQNLNHDAMYWYRQDPGQGLRLIYYSQIVNDFQKGDIAEGYSVSREKKESFPLTVTSAQKNPTAFYLCATAGGVSNQPQHFGDGTRLSIL.